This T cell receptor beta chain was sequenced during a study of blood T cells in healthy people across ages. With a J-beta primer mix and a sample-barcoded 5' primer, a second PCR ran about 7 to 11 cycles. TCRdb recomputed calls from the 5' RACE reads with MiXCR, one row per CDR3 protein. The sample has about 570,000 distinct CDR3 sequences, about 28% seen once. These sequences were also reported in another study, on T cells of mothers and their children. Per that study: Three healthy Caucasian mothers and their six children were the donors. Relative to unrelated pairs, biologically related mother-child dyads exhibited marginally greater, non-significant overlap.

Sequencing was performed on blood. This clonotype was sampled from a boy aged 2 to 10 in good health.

The CDR3: CASRSGQFVNTIYF. The DNA for the CDR3 is TGTGCCAGCAGGTCGGGACAGTTCGTGAACACCATATATTTT. The J gene is TRBJ1-3, the V gene TRBV12-3 or TRBV12-4; 7 bases are a match to TRBD1. Trimming at V came to 6 bases and at J to 7 bases, leaving 9 bases not matched to a gene. The CDR3 runs 14 residues.